These 19 T cell receptor beta chains were sequenced from one sample in a study of blood T cell repertoires in COVID-19. TCRdb's table, derived via immunoSEQ multiplex PCR, lists solely in-frame clones and lacks some. The data hold 400,000 to 500,000 clones, with 86% observed a single time. What was sequenced was peripheral blood. The receptor set was obtained from a woman aged 30 to 39 with active or convalescent COVID-19.

This rearrangement joins TRBV5-6 to TRBJ2-5, with unresolved D. V lost 0 bases to trimming and J lost 4 bases, with 10 bases between them. CDR3 length equals 14 residues. CDR1 and CDR2 (germline): SGHDT, YYEEEE. The CDR3: CASSLGLVRETQYF. CDR3 DNA: TGTGCCAGCAGCTTGGGGTTAGTGCGAGAGACCCAGTACTTC.

The CDR3 region is CASSLGSGGNYNEQFF. CDR3 coding DNA: TGCGCCAGCAGCTTGGGCAGCGGGGGGAACTACAATGAGCAGTTCTTC. The V call is TRBV5-1, the J call TRBJ2-1, with TRBD2 matching 9 bases. V shed 0 bases and J 3 bases; nucleotides not matched to a gene: 4. Germline V gene data show CDR1 as SGHRS and CDR2 as YFSETQ. The CDR3 extends over 16 amino acids.

The chain uses TRBV5-1 and TRBJ2-3, with 8 bases matching TRBD2. This CDR3 region has 17 residues. J lost 4 bases, V lost 0 bases, and 10 bases had no gene match. Germline-derived CDR1 and CDR2 are SGHRS and YFSETQ. CDR3: CASSLDPAGVMSDTQYF. For the CDR3, the DNA is TGCGCCAGCAGCTTGGATCCAGCGGGAGTAATGTCAGATACGCAGTATTTT.

The rearrangement links TRBV5-8 to TRBJ1-5; D might be TRBD1 (6 bases). CDR3 length: 17 amino acids. Germline-derived CDR1 and CDR2 are SGHTS and YDEGEE. V gave up 0 bases and J gave up 0 bases, with 13 bases separating them. Here the CDR3 DNA reads TGTGCCAGCAGCTTGGATCCGGACAGCTATAGCAATCAGCCCCAGCATTTT. Its translation is CASSLDPDSYSNQPQHF.

The chain's CDR3 is CASSLGDNGYTF. CDR3 nucleotides: TGTGCCAGCAGCTTGGGCGATAATGGCTACACCTTC. V is TRBV5-6 and J is TRBJ1-2; D is undetermined. CDR1 SGHDT and CDR2 YYEEEE come from the germline V gene. This CDR3 region has 12 residues. V lost 0 bases and J lost 6, with 6 bases in between.

Points on this clone: The same CDR3 also results from other DNA sequences found in this sample. The chain couples TRBV10-1 to TRBJ2-3; 8 bases are a match to TRBD2. The CDR3 extends over 16 amino acids. Germline CDR1 and CDR2: WNHNN and SYGVQD (reference sequence). The V and J ends lost 1 base and 2 bases, in that order; junction bases with no gene match: 5. CDR3 nucleotides: TGCGCCAGCAGTGAGTTGGCGGGAGGAACCACAGATACGCAGTATTTT. Encoded protein: CASSELAGGTTDTQYF.

This sequence joins TRBV19 and TRBJ1-1; tentative D call: TRBD1 (6 bases). This CDR3 spans 13 amino acids. V gave up 5 bases and J gave up 6 bases, with 13 bases separating them. CDR1 is LNHDA and CDR2 is SQIVND in the germline V gene (reference sequence). The CDR3 bases are TGTGCCAGTAGTCAATGGGGGCAGGCTGAAGCTTTCTTT. This gives the protein CASSQWGQAEAFF.

A note on this clone: An end of the junction differs from the germline gene, which may be a read error. The chain couples TRBV19 to TRBJ1-3, with D uncertain. The CDR3 contains 14 residues. Germline values: CDR1 LNHDA, CDR2 SQIVND (reference sequence). The CDR3, as DNA: TGTGCCAGTATACCGAGGGCAGGAGTGATAGAACTCGCTTTT. Its protein is CASIPRAGVIELAF.

The chain combines TRBV6-6 with TRBJ1-4, with TRBD1 matching 12 bases. V gave up 8 bases and J gave up 10 bases; unmatched junction bases: 17. Germline V gene lookup returns CDR1 MNHNY and CDR2 SVGAGI (reference sequence). This CDR3 comprises 17 residues. The chain's CDR3 is CASGPGQGAFHYGKLFF. The CDR3 coding sequence is TGTGCCAGCGGTCCGGGACAGGGGGCTTTCCATTACGGAAAACTGTTTTTT.

V gene TRBV27 combines with J gene TRBJ1-2, with TRBD1 as a possible D gene (5 bases). V lost 2 bases, J lost 3 bases, and 16 bases lay in between. This CDR3 region has 16 residues. Germline-derived CDR1 and CDR2 are MNHEY and SMNVEV (reference sequence). Here the CDR3 DNA reads TGTGCCAGCAGTTTAGGTCAGGGTATTAGTTACTATGGCTACACCTTC. Translating gives CASSLGQGISYYGYTF.

The chain has TRBV3-1 (or the pseudogene TRBV3-2) and TRBJ1-3, with D maybe TRBD1 (5 bases). CDR3 length: 17 residues. V was shortened by 4 bases and J by 0 bases, with 16 bases between the two germline ends. Germline-derived CDR1 and CDR2 are LGHDT and YNNKEL (reference sequence). The chain's CDR3 is CASSRAWGESSGNTIYF. The CDR3 DNA reads TGTGCCAGCAGCCGAGCTTGGGGGGAATCCTCTGGAAACACCATATATTTT.

V gene TRBV2 combines with J gene TRBJ1-4; no definite D call. Germline V gives CDR1 SNHLY, CDR2 FYNNEI. V was shortened by 6 bases and J by 0 bases, with 11 bases between the two germline ends. The CDR3 runs 15 residues. CDR3: CASREDFTTNEKLFF. As DNA, the CDR3 is TGTGCCAGCAGGGAGGACTTTACAACTAATGAAAAACTGTTTTTT.

The V call is TRBV27, the J call TRBJ2-7; 11 bases map to TRBD2. Germline CDR1 is MNHEY and CDR2 is SMNVEV (reference sequence). The CDR3 covers 16 residues. The J segment lost 1 base and the V segment lost 5 bases, leaving 7 bases of the junction unmatched. The CDR3 loop is CASSGLAGPASYEQYF. The CDR3 coding sequence is TGTGCCAGCAGTGGACTAGCGGGCCCGGCATCCTACGAGCAGTACTTC.

The J gene is TRBJ2-3, the V gene TRBV11-2; D unclear. Germline V lookup: CDR1 SGHAT, CDR2 FQNNGV. V was trimmed by 2 bases and J by 0 bases, leaving 9 bases between them. The CDR3 sequence is 15 residues long. CDR3 region: CASSLMGTSTDTQYF. In DNA, the CDR3 is TGTGCCAGCAGCTTAATGGGCACTAGCACAGATACGCAGTATTTT.

This chain links TRBV6-5 with TRBJ1-1; TRBD1 matches at 8 bases. The CDR3 has 15 amino acids. V dropped 9 bases and J dropped 1; count of bases not matched to a gene: 10. The germline gives CDR1 MNHEY, CDR2 SVGAGI. In DNA, the CDR3 is TGTGCCAGTCGTCCGACAGGGGCGGGGAACACTGAAGCTTTCTTT. Translated: CASRPTGAGNTEAFF.

The rearrangement links TRBV7-8 to TRBJ1-6; possible D gene TRBD1, 6 bases. Per the germline V gene, CDR1 is SGHVS and CDR2 is FQNEAQ. Trimming cost V 3 bases and J 9 bases, with 12 bases left between them. This CDR3 contains 14 residues. CDR3 loop: CASSFGTRSSPLHF. CDR3 nucleotide sequence: TGTGCCAGCAGCTTCGGGACACGAAGTTCACCCCTCCACTTT.

CDR3 loop: CASTEGYEQYF. CDR3 DNA: TGTGCCAGCACCGAGGGCTACGAGCAGTACTTC. This chain connects TRBV6-1 to TRBJ2-7; D is perhaps TRBD2 (5 bases). Trimming took off 7 bases at V and 3 bases at J, with 7 bases between the two ends. This CDR3 is 11 amino acids long. Per germline, CDR1 MNHNS and CDR2 SASEGT.

The rearrangement links TRBV14 to TRBJ2-5; no definite D call. V was cut by 0 bases and J by 2 bases, with 4 bases left in between. Germline V gives CDR1 SGHDN, CDR2 FVKESK. The CDR3 has 13 residues. The CDR3 sequence: CASSQDLQETQYF. DNA for the CDR3: TGTGCCAGCAGCCAAGATCTACAAGAGACCCAGTACTTC.

The chain joins TRBV5-4 to TRBJ2-5; D possibly corresponds to TRBD1 (6 bases). CDR3 length: 15 residues. V lost 4 bases and J 2 bases, leaving 15 bases between the germline ends. Germline CDR1 is SGHNT and CDR2 is YYREEE (reference sequence). CDR3 nucleotides: TGTGCCAGCAGCACACGAGGACAGTTGCAAGAGACCCAGTACTTC. Its translation: CASSTRGQLQETQYF.